These 30 T cell receptor beta chains originate from one sample sequenced in a study of T cell responses to AZD1222 COVID-19 vaccine. Profiling relied on immunoSEQ multiplex PCR, and the TCRdb table lists in-frame clones only, not all of them. The sample carries 160,000 or so clones, over 85% recorded once. The specimen was peripheral blood, collected on day 0 of AZD1222 vaccination. The receptors shown here come from an adult in good health.

The chain has TRBV30 and TRBJ2-5, with 8 positions matching TRBD1. The CDR3 is 15 residues long. Germline-derived CDR1 and CDR2 are GTSNPN and SVGIG (reference sequence). After removal of 1 base from V and 5 bases from J, the junction contained 9 bases not matched to a gene. The chain's CDR3 is CAWSDLQGVGETQYF. DNA for the CDR3: TGTGCCTGGAGTGATCTACAGGGGGTTGGGGAGACCCAGTACTTC.

The count of this clone is one. The CDR3 here is CASSQEQSGRWATTGELFF. The CDR3 DNA reads as TGCGCCAGCAGCCAAGAACAAAGCGGGAGGTGGGCCACCACCGGGGAGCTGTTTTTT. The chain is built from TRBV4-1 and TRBJ2-2, with 9 bases fitting TRBD2. Germline V gene data show CDR1 as MGHRA and CDR2 as YSYEKL. The CDR3 length is 19 residues. The V and J ends lost 0 bases and 4 bases, in that order; junction bases with no gene match: 12.

The chain carries TRBV15 and TRBJ1-5, with 10 bases fitting TRBD1. J was trimmed by 5 bases and V by 5 bases; bases with no gene match: 6. Germline CDR1 reads LNHNV; CDR2 reads YYDKDF (reference sequence). The CDR3 contains 15 residues. CDR3 amino acids: CATSARDRGDQPQHF. The CDR3, as DNA: TGTGCCACCAGCGCCCGGGACAGGGGAGATCAGCCCCAGCATTTT.

The J gene is TRBJ1-4, the V gene TRBV18; possible D gene TRBD1, 5 bases. The CDR3 length is 15 residues. CDR1 and CDR2 from the germline V gene are KGHSH and LQKENI. V lost 0 bases to trimming and J lost 4 bases, with 9 bases between them. CDR3 sequence (DNA): TGTGCCAGCTCACCACCGGGGCAGGTTAATGAAAAACTGTTTTTT. Translated, it gives CASSPPGQVNEKLFF.

The rearrangement uses TRBV23-1 and TRBJ1-1; no reliable D call. TRBV23-1 is an ORF, with its function uncertain. V was trimmed by 7 bases and J by 1 base, leaving 7 bases between them. The CDR3 runs 12 residues. Here the CDR3 DNA reads TGCGCCAGCACTAGACAGAACACTGAAGCTTTCTTT. Translated: CASTRQNTEAFF.

This clone was observed a handful of times. This chain uses TRBV18 with TRBJ2-5; a weak D match, TRBD2 (5 bases). This CDR3 region has 16 residues. The germline V gene encodes CDR1 KGHSH and CDR2 LQKENI. Trimming removed 3 bases at V and 1 base at J, with 15 bases between. The CDR3 DNA reads TGTGCCAGCTCACCCCGGGATGGACTGGGCCAAGAGACCCAGTACTTC. Protein product: CASSPRDGLGQETQYF.

This chain links TRBV3-1 (or the pseudogene TRBV3-2) with TRBJ1-1; D possibly corresponds to TRBD1 (5 bases). This CDR3 region has 15 residues. CDR1 and CDR2 (germline): LGHDT, YNNKEL (reference sequence). V lost 11 bases and J lost 5, with 24 bases in between. Here the CDR3 reads CASHGTRTGRTEAFF. Written as DNA, the CDR3 is TGTGCCTCGCATGGGACGCGCACTGGGAGGACTGAAGCTTTCTTT.

The V and J genes are TRBV3-1 (or the pseudogene TRBV3-2) and TRBJ2-7; 8 bases line up with TRBD2. Unmatched junction bases numbered 6, after V lost 5 bases and J lost 6 bases. The CDR3 sequence is 13 residues long. CDR1 is LGHDT, CDR2 YNNKEL, per germline (reference sequence). The CDR3 loop is CASSGGTRVEQYF. CDR3 in DNA: TGTGCCAGCAGCGGAGGGACTAGGGTCGAGCAGTACTTC.

This clone was seen more than once but under ten times. The rearrangement uses TRBV10-2 and TRBJ2-3; D gene unclear. This CDR3 comprises 14 residues. The germline gives CDR1 WSHSY, CDR2 SAAADI. V was shortened by 2 bases and J by 5 bases, with 11 bases between the two germline ends. This CDR3 is CASSEAIRGDTQYF. CDR3 DNA sequence: TGCGCCAGCAGTGAGGCGATACGAGGAGATACGCAGTATTTT.

The rearrangement links TRBV5-1 to TRBJ1-2; TRBD1 matches at 7 bases. V lost 0 bases and J lost 6; bases outside the gene matches: 11. The CDR3 covers 16 residues. Germline V lookup: CDR1 SGHRS, CDR2 YFSETQ. DNA for the CDR3: TGCGCCAGCAGCTTGGCCCTGGGACAGATCTTTGATGGCTACACCTTC. This sequence encodes CASSLALGQIFDGYTF.

This clone has just one count. The chain uses TRBV6-6 and TRBJ1-1; the D is unclear. The CDR3 length is 13 residues. Germline V CDR1 and CDR2: MNHNY, SVGAGI (reference sequence). The germline V and J ends were trimmed by 3 bases and 4 bases, with 9 bases remaining between them. CDR3 residues: CASSYGVGTEAFF. CDR3 coding DNA: TGTGCCAGCAGTTATGGCGTGGGCACTGAAGCTTTCTTT.

The chain joins TRBV5-1 to TRBJ2-2; the D is unclear. Trimming removed 2 bases at V and 2 bases at J, with 4 bases between. The germline CDR1 and CDR2 sequences are SGHRS and YFSETQ. The CDR3 length is 13 residues. CDR3 nucleotide sequence: TGCGCCAGCAGCTTCCCCAACACCGGGGAGCTGTTTTTT. Translating gives CASSFPNTGELFF. Full variable domain (outside the CDR3, taken from reference TRBV5-1 and TRBJ2-2): KAGVTQTPRYLIKTRGQQVTLSCSPISGHRSVSWYQQTPGQGLQFLFEYFSETQRNKGNFPGRFSGRQFSNSRSEMNVSTLELGDSALYLCASSFPNTGELFFGEGSRLTVL.

This clone has a single count. The chain combines TRBV27 with TRBJ2-7; D may be TRBD2 (5 bases). The length of the CDR3 is 13 residues. Germline V gene data show CDR1 as MNHEY and CDR2 as SMNVEV (reference sequence). V was pared by 5 bases and J by 7 bases, with 15 bases between. CDR3: CASSRGSWAEQYF. CDR3 bases: TGTGCCAGCAGTCGTGGGAGTTGGGCGGAGCAGTACTTC.

This clone was detected a few times. V and J are TRBV18 and TRBJ2-5, with TRBD2 as a possible D gene (6 bases). The germline V gene encodes CDR1 KGHSH and CDR2 LQKENI. V was trimmed by 3 bases and J by 3 bases, leaving 8 bases between them. This CDR3 is 13 amino acids long. In DNA form, the CDR3 reads TGTGCCAGCTCACCCGGGGGAGAAGAGACCCAGTACTTC. Protein sequence: CASSPGGEETQYF.

The V call is TRBV7-8, the J call TRBJ2-1; 7 nucleotides match TRBD2. V dropped 5 bases and J dropped 0; count of bases not matched to a gene: 7. CDR1 and CDR2 (germline): SGHVS, FQNEAQ. The CDR3 runs to 16 residues. CDR3 loop: CASSISIAGSYNEQFF. The CDR3 coding sequence is TGTGCCAGCAGCATATCGATAGCGGGCTCCTACAATGAGCAGTTCTTC.

The chain employs TRBV5-4 and TRBJ2-5; TRBD1 might be the D (5 bases). The germline gives CDR1 SGHNT, CDR2 YYREEE (reference sequence). This CDR3 has 16 residues. Trimming took 2 bases from V and 1 from J, leaving 15 bases between them. DNA of the CDR3: TGTGCCAGCAGCTTATCAGGGAAGGGTGGCCAAGAGACCCAGTACTTC. This sequence encodes CASSLSGKGGQETQYF.

The gene calls are TRBV5-1 and TRBJ1-1; D is possibly TRBD1 (6 bases). The CDR3 contains 13 residues. Germline CDR1 is SGHRS and CDR2 is YFSETQ. V was shortened by 4 bases and J by 7 bases, with 14 bases between the two germline ends. CDR3 sequence reads: CASSLDRYNEAFF. In DNA form, the CDR3 reads TGCGCCAGCAGCCTTGACAGGTATAATGAAGCTTTCTTT.

This chain uses TRBV7-6 with TRBJ1-6; TRBD1 might be the D (5 bases). The CDR3 covers 17 residues. Germline assignment: CDR1 SGHVS and CDR2 FNYEAQ. Trimming left V 5 bases short and J 5 bases short, with 19 bases between. CDR3 in amino acids: CASSPRVGTVDNSPLHF. The CDR3 DNA follows: TGTGCCAGCAGCCCCCGTGTAGGGACCGTGGATAATTCACCCCTCCACTTT.

V and J are TRBV19 and TRBJ2-5, with D tentatively TRBD2 (5 bases). The ends were cut back, 8 bases at V and 2 bases at J, with 12 bases in the middle. Germline V lookup: CDR1 LNHDA, CDR2 SQIVND (reference sequence). The CDR3 has 13 residues. The CDR3 is CASSWGEQETQYF. DNA for the CDR3: TGTGCCAGTTCATGGGGAGAACAAGAGACCCAGTACTTC. The full variable domain, in which reference TRBV19 and TRBJ2-5 provide the parts outside the CDR3, is DGGITQSPKYLFRKEGQNVTLSCEQNLNHDAMYWYRQDPGQGLRLIYYSQIVNDFQKGDIAEGYSVSREKKESFPLTVTSAQKNPTAFYLCASSWGEQETQYFGPGTRLLVL.

The chain uses TRBV5-1 and TRBJ2-6, with D uncertain. CDR1 is SGHRS and CDR2 is YFSETQ in the germline V gene. The CDR3 length is 15 residues. V lost 4 bases to trimming and J lost 3 bases, with 11 bases between them. The CDR3 DNA reads TGCGCCAGCAGCCCTCGCCTCAGTGGGGCCAACGTCCTGACTTTC. Translation gives CASSPRLSGANVLTF.

J is TRBJ1-4 and V is TRBV6-5; D call uncertain. Between the trimmed V and J ends, which lost 6 bases and 0 bases, there was a span of 11 bases. The V gene's germline CDR1 is MNHEY and CDR2 SVGAGI. The CDR3 runs to 15 residues. The chain's CDR3 is CASRRGSATNEKLFF. The CDR3 nucleotides read TGTGCCAGCAGACGCGGGAGTGCAACTAATGAAAAACTGTTTTTT.

The rearrangement joins TRBV19 to TRBJ2-5, with TRBD2 identical over 8 bases. After removal of 5 bases from V and 1 base from J, the junction contained 9 bases not matched to a gene. This CDR3 contains 16 residues. The germline V gene has CDR1 LNHDA and CDR2 SQIVND (reference sequence). The CDR3 DNA reads TGTGCCAGTAGTGTTAGTAGAGGACTAGCCCAAGAGACCCAGTACTTC. It codes for CASSVSRGLAQETQYF. Combining the CDR3 with reference TRBV19 and TRBJ2-5 gives the whole variable domain DGGITQSPKYLFRKEGQNVTLSCEQNLNHDAMYWYRQDPGQGLRLIYYSQIVNDFQKGDIAEGYSVSREKKESFPLTVTSAQKNPTAFYLCASSVSRGLAQETQYFGPGTRLLVL.

The chain uses TRBV18 and TRBJ1-3; the D gene is possibly TRBD1 (5 bases). V gave up 2 bases and J gave up 4 bases, with 9 bases separating them. The CDR3 sequence is 14 residues long. Per germline, CDR1 KGHSH and CDR2 LQKENI. CDR3 sequence (DNA): TGTGCCAGCTCACCATCCGGGACCGGAAACACCATATATTTT. Residues: CASSPSGTGNTIYF.

The chain joins TRBV19 to TRBJ1-1; D ambiguous. CDR1 LNHDA and CDR2 SQIVND come from the germline V gene (reference sequence). CDR3 length: 13 residues. Trimming pared 4 bases from V and 4 bases from J, leaving 10 bases between. The CDR3 sequence is CASSTQLTTEAFF. As DNA, the CDR3 is TGTGCCAGTAGTACACAGTTGACCACTGAAGCTTTCTTT. Variable domain in full (rest from reference TRBV19 and TRBJ1-1): DGGITQSPKYLFRKEGQNVTLSCEQNLNHDAMYWYRQDPGQGLRLIYYSQIVNDFQKGDIAEGYSVSREKKESFPLTVTSAQKNPTAFYLCASSTQLTTEAFFGQGTRLTVV.

The chain has TRBV30 and TRBJ1-1; TRBD1 aligns across 9 bases. V lost 5 bases and J lost 5; bases outside the gene matches: 9. This CDR3 region has 14 residues. The germline CDR1 and CDR2 sequences are GTSNPN and SVGIG (reference sequence). This chain's CDR3 is CAWELRTGVTEAFF. CDR3 in DNA: TGTGCCTGGGAATTGAGGACAGGGGTGACTGAAGCTTTCTTT.

V gene TRBV19 combines with J gene TRBJ1-1; TRBD1 might be the D (5 bases). In germline, CDR1 is LNHDA, CDR2 SQIVND (reference sequence). The CDR3 is made up of 13 amino acids. V was cut by 5 bases and J by 2 bases, with 9 bases left in between. This CDR3 is CASSDSINTEAFF. CDR3 bases: TGTGCCAGTAGTGACAGCATAAACACTGAAGCTTTCTTT.

V and J are TRBV5-8 and TRBJ2-7; 7 positions match TRBD1. Germline V CDR1 and CDR2: SGHTS, YDEGEE. With V trimmed by 4 bases and J by 6 bases, 7 bases remained unmatched. The CDR3 covers 13 residues. CDR3 sequence (DNA): TGTGCCAGCAGCGTACAGGGGTACCTCGAGCAGTACTTC. Translating it yields CASSVQGYLEQYF.

The rearrangement links TRBV2 to TRBJ1-4; D possibly corresponds to TRBD1 (6 bases). The CDR3 contains 16 residues. Germline V gene data show CDR1 as SNHLY and CDR2 as FYNNEI. V gave up 7 bases and J gave up 0 bases, with 15 bases separating them. Here the CDR3 reads CASKGGRGSTNEKLFF. For the CDR3, the DNA is TGTGCCAGCAAGGGGGGAAGGGGATCAACTAATGAAAAACTGTTTTTT.

The genes are TRBV9 and TRBJ1-1; no definite D call. This CDR3 comprises 9 residues. The germline V and J ends were trimmed by 7 bases and 10 bases, with 8 bases remaining between them. CDR1 SGDLS and CDR2 YYNGEE come from the germline V gene. CDR3 amino acids: CASSAAAFF. The CDR3, as DNA: TGTGCCAGCTCCGCAGCAGCTTTCTTT.

The V gene is TRBV5-1, the J gene TRBJ1-1, with D possibly TRBD1 on 5 matching bases. Per the germline V gene, CDR1 is SGHRS and CDR2 is YFSETQ. The CDR3 loop spans 14 amino acids. Trimming took 2 bases from V and 4 from J, leaving 12 bases between them. The CDR3 coding sequence is TGCGCCAGCAGCTTTGGCAGGGTAGGCACTGAAGCTTTCTTT. This codes for CASSFGRVGTEAFF. Full variable domain (rest looked up from reference TRBV5-1 and TRBJ1-1): KAGVTQTPRYLIKTRGQQVTLSCSPISGHRSVSWYQQTPGQGLQFLFEYFSETQRNKGNFPGRFSGRQFSNSRSEMNVSTLELGDSALYLCASSFGRVGTEAFFGQGTRLTVV.